This entry is about one TCR beta chain. These data are taken from a study of blood T cells in healthy people across ages. The use of a sample-barcoded 5' primer and a J-beta primer mix characterized a second PCR of about 7 to 12 cycles. TCRdb re-derived calls from the 5' RACE reads in MiXCR, one entry per CDR3 protein. This sample has hundreds of thousands of distinct CDR3 sequences, with about 62% found just once. The ends lost 2 bases at V and 3 bases at J; junction bases unmatched: 12. The CDR3 is 19 residues long. Germline V gives CDR1 MNHEY, CDR2 SVGAGI. The chain joins TRBV6-5 to TRBJ2-6; 8 bases line up with TRBD1. The source of this sequence is a young man in good health. The sequenced sample was blood. The CDR3 loop reads CASSYGLGQGRGGANVLTF. The CDR3 coding sequence is TGTGCCAGCAGTTACGGTTTAGGACAGGGACGTGGTGGGGCCAACGTCCTGACTTTC.